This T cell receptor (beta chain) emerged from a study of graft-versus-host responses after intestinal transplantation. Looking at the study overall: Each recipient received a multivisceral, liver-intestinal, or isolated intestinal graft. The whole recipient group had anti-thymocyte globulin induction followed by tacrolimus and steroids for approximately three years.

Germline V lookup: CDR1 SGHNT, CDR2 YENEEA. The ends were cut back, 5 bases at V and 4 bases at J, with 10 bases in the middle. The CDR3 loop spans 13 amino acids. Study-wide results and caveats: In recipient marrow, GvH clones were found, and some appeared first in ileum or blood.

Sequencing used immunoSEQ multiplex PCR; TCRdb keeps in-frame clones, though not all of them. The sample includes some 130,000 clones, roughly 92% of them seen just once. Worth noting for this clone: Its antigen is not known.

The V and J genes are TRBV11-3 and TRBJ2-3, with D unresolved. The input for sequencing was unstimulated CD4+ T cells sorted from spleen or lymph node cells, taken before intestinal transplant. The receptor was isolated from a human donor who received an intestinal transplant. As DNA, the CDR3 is TGTGCCAGCAGCCTTCGAGGATCAGATACGCAGTATTTT. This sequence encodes CASSLRGSDTQYF.